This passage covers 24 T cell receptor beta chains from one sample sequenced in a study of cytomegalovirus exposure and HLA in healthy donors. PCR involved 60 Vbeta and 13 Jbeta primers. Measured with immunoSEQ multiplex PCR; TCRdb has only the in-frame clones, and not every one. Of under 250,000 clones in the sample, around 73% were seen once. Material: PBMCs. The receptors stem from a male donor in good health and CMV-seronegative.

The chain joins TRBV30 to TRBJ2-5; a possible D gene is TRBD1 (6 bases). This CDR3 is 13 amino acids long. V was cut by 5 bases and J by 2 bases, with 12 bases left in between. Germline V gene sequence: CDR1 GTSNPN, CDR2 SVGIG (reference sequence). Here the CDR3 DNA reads TGTGCCTGGCAGGGACAACAACAAGAGACCCAGTACTTC. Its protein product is CAWQGQQQETQYF.

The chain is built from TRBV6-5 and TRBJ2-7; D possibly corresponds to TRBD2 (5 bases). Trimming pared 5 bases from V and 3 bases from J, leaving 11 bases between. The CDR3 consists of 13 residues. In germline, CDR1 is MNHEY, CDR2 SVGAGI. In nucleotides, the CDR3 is TGTGCCAGCAGTACTAGATTCAACTACGAGCAGTACTTC. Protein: CASSTRFNYEQYF.

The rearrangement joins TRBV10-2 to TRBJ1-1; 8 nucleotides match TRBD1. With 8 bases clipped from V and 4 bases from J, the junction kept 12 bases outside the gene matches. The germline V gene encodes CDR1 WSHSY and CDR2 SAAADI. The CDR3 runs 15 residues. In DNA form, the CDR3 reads TGCGCCAGCGGCCGAACCAACACAGGGGGCACTGAAGCTTTCTTT. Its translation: CASGRTNTGGTEAFF.

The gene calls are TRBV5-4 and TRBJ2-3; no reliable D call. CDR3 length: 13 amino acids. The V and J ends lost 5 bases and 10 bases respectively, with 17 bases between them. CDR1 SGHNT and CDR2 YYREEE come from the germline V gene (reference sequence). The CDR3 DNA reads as TGTGCCAGCAGTCATATTGAGGTGGCGGCGCAGTATTTT. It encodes CASSHIEVAAQYF.

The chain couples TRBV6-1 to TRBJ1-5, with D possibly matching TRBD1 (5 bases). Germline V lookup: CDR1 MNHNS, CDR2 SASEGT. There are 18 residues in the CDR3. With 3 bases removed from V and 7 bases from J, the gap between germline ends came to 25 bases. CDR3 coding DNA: TGTGCCAGCAGTGAGGAGAAGGGATTTTCAGGGTCGGGCCAGCCCCAGCATTTT. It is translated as CASSEEKGFSGSGQPQHF.

CDR3 in amino acids: CASSLVSVVAGGKHEQYF. As DNA, the CDR3 is TGTGCCAGCAGTTTAGTATCCGTAGTAGCGGGAGGGAAGCACGAGCAGTACTTC. The chain has TRBV28 and TRBJ2-7, with 11 bases fitting TRBD2. Trimming removed 2 bases from V and 5 bases from J; junction bases left unmatched: 14. Germline V gives CDR1 MDHEN, CDR2 SYDVKM. The CDR3 is 18 amino acids.

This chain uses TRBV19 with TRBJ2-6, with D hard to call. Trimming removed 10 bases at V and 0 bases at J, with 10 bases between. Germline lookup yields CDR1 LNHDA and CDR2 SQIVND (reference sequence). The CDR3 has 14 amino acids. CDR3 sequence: CATSYGSGANVLTF. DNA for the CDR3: TGTGCCACCTCTTACGGCTCTGGGGCCAACGTCCTGACTTTC.

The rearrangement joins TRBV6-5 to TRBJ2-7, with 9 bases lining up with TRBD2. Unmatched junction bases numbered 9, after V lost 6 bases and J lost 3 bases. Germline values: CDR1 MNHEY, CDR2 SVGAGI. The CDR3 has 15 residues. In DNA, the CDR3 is TGTGCCAGCAGCTCGCTGCCTAGCGGGGACTACGAGCAGTACTTC. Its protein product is CASSSLPSGDYEQYF.

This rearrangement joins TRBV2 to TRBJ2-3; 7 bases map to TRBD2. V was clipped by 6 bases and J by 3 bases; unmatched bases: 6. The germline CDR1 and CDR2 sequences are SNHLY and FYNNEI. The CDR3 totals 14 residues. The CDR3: CASRERTRTDTQYF. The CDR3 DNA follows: TGTGCCAGCAGGGAGAGGACTAGAACAGATACGCAGTATTTT. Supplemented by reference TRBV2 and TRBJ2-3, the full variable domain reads EPEVTQTPSHQVTQMGQEVILRCVPISNHLYFYWYRQILGQKVEFLVSFYNNEISEKSEIFDDQFSVERPDGSNFTLKIRSTKLEDSAMYFCASRERTRTDTQYFGPGTRLTVL.

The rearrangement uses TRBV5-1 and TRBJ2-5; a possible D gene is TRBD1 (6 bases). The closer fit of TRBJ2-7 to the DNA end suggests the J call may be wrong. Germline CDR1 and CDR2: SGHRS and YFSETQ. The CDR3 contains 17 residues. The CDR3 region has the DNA TGCGCCAGCAGCTTGCTTGGTGGGGGCTCAGCCGTTTACGAGCAGTACTTC. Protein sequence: CASSLLGGGSAVYEQYF.

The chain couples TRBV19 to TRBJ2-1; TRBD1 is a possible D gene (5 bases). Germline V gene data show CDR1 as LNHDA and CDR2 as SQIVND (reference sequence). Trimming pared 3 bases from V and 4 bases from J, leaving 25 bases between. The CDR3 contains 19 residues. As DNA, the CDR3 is TGTGCCAGTAGTATGTCCAGCCCCAGGGCCGCGGCGAGATACAATGAGCAGTTCTTC. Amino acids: CASSMSSPRAAARYNEQFF.

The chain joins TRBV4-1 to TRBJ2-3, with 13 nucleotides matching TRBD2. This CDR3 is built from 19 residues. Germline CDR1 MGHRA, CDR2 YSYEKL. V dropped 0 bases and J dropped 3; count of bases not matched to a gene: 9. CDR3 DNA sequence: TGCGCCAGCAGCCAAGACGGACTAGCGGGGGAGGGGAGAACAGATACGCAGTATTTT. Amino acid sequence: CASSQDGLAGEGRTDTQYF.

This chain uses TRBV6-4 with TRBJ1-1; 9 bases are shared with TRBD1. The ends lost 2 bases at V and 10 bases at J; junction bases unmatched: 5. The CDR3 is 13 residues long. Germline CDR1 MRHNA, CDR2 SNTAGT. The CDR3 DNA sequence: TGTGCCAGCAGTGACCCCGGGACAGGGCGAGCTTTCTTT. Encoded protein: CASSDPGTGRAFF.

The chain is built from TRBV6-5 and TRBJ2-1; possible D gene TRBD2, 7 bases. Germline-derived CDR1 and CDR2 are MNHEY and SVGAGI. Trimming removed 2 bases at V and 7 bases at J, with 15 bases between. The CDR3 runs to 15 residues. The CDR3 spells CASSYIAAGANEQFF. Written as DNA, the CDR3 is TGTGCCAGCAGTTACATTGCTGCGGGGGCGAATGAGCAGTTCTTC.

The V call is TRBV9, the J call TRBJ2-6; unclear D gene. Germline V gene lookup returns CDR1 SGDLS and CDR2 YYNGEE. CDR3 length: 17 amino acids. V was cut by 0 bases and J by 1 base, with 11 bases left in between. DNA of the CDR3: TGTGCCAGCAGCGTAGATCTGAGGCTTTCTGGGGCCAACGTCCTGACTTTC. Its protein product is CASSVDLRLSGANVLTF.

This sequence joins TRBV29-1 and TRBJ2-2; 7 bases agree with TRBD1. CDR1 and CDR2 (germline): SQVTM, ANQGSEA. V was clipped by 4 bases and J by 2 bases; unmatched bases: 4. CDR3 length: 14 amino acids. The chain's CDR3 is CSVGRQGNTGELFF. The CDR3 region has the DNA TGCAGCGTTGGTCGACAGGGTAACACCGGGGAGCTGTTTTTT.

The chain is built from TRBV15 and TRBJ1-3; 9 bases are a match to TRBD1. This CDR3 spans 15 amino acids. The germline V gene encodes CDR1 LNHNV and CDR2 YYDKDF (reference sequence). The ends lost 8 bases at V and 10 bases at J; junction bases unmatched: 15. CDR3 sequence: CATSGEGQGKETIYF. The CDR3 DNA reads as TGTGCCACCTCCGGAGAAGGACAGGGGAAAGAGACCATATATTTT.

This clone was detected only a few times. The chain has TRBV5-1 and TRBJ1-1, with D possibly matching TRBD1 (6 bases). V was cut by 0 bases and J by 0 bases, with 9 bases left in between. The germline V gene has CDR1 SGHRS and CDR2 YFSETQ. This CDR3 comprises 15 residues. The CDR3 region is CASSLVGAMNTEAFF. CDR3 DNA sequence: TGCGCCAGCAGCTTGGTGGGGGCTATGAACACTGAAGCTTTCTTT.

DNA for the CDR3: TGCAGCATCCCCCCAATAGCTCGAGTAACCGGGGAGCTGTTTTTT. Its protein product is CSIPPIARVTGELFF. This chain links TRBV29-1 with TRBJ2-2; unclear D gene. Deletions cut 8 bases from V and 5 bases from J, with 21 bases between. Germline CDR1 and CDR2: SQVTM and ANQGSEA. This CDR3 region has 15 residues.

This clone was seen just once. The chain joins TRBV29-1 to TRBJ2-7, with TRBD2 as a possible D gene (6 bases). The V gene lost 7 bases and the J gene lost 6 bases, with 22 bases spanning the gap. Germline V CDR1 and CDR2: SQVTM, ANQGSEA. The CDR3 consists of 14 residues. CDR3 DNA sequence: TGCAGCGCTCGGGGATCCGGGAGTTACGGCGAGCAGTACTTC. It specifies CSARGSGSYGEQYF.

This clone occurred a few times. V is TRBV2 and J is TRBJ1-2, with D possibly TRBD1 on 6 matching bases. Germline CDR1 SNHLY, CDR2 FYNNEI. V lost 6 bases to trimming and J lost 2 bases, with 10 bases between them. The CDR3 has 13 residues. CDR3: CASSKTGNYGYTF. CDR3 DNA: TGTGCCAGCAGCAAAACAGGGAACTATGGCTACACCTTC.

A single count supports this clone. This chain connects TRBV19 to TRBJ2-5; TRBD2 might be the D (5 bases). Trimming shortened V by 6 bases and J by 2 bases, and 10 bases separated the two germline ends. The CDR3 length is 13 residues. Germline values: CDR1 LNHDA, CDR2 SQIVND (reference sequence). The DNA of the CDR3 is TGTGCCAGTAGCCGAGGGAGACAAGAGACCCAGTACTTC. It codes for CASSRGRQETQYF.

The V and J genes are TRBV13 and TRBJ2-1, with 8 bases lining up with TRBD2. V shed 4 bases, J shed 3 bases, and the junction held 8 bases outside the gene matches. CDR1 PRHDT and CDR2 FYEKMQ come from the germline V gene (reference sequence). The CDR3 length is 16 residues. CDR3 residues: CASSSRGSGVYNEQFF. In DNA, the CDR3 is TGTGCCAGCAGCTCGCGAGGTAGCGGGGTCTACAATGAGCAGTTCTTC.

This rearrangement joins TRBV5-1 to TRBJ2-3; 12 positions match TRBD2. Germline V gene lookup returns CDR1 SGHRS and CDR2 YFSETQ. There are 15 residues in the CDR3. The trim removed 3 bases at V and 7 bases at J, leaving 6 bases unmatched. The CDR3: CASSSTSGGVNTQYF. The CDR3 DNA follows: TGCGCCAGCAGCTCGACTAGCGGGGGTGTGAATACGCAGTATTTT.